This TCR beta chain was identified during a study of Graves' ophthalmopathy and Graves' hyperthyroidism. Study conclusions and caveats: At about 69% sensitivity and over 72% specificity, the model predicted progression of the ophthalmopathy.

Note on this clonotype: Its specificity is not known. The junction does not match germline at one end; this may be a read error.

Amplification from RNA transcripts yielded the TCR beta CDR3 regions. First-round RT-PCR employed HTBI primers, with a second-round multiplex PCR after it. TCRdb itself ran the multiplex PCR reads through MiXCR, one entry per CDR3 protein. This sample has roughly 700,000 distinct CDR3 sequences, with approximately 40% found just once. CDR3 size: 15 residues. Germline V gene data show CDR1 as ENHRY and CDR2 as SYGVKD. The sample was peripheral blood. V and J are TRBV10-3 and TRBJ1-1; a weak D match, TRBD1 (6 bases). The sequence was obtained from an adult man with Graves' ophthalmopathy. DNA for the CDR3: TGTGCCAGCAGTTACGCGAGGGGGGGGTGGACTGAAGCTTTCTTT. This gives the protein CASSYARGGWTEAFF.